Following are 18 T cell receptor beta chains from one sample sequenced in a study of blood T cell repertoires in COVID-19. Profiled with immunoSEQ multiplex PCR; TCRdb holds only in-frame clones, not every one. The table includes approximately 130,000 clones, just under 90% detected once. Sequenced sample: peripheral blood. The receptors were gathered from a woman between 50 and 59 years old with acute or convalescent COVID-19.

CDR3 in DNA: TGTGCCAGCAGTTACTCTGGGGCGGACTACAATGAGCAGTTCTTC. Amino acid sequence: CASSYSGADYNEQFF. The genes are TRBV6-2 or TRBV6-3 and TRBJ2-1; TRBD1 might be the D (5 bases). V lost 0 bases and J 3 bases, leaving 9 bases between the germline ends. The germline V gene encodes CDR1 MNHEY and CDR2 SVGEGT. The CDR3 extends over 15 amino acids.

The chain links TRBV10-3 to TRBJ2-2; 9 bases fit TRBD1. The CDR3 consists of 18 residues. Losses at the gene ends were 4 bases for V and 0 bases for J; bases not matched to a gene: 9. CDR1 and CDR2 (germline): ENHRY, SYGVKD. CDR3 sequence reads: CAISGYRDRASNTGELFF. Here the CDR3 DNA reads TGTGCCATCAGTGGGTACCGGGACAGGGCCTCGAACACCGGGGAGCTGTTTTTT.

CDR3 protein: CASRSDRGLGNSPLHF. The CDR3 nucleotides read TGTGCCAGCAGGTCCGACAGGGGGCTGGGTAATTCACCCCTCCACTTT. J is TRBJ1-6 and V is TRBV7-9; 10 nucleotides agree with TRBD1. In germline, CDR1 is SEHNR, CDR2 FQNEAQ (reference sequence). Trimming cost V 6 bases and J 6 bases; bases outside gene matches: 8. The CDR3 sequence is 16 residues long.

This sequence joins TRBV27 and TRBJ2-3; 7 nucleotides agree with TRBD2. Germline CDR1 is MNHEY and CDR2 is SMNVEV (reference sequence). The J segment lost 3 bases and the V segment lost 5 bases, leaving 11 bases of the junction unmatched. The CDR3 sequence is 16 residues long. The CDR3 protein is CASSTGLVRWTDTQYF. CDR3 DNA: TGTGCCAGCAGTACCGGACTAGTTCGATGGACAGATACGCAGTATTTT.

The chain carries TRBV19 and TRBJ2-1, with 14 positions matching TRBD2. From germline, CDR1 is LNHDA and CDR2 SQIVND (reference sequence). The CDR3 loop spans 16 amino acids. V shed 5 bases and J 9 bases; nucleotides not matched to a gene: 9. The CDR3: CASSFGIGTSGGEQFF. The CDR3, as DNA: TGTGCCAGTAGTTTCGGGATCGGGACTAGCGGGGGTGAGCAGTTCTTC. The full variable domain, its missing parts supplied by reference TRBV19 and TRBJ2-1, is DGGITQSPKYLFRKEGQNVTLSCEQNLNHDAMYWYRQDPGQGLRLIYYSQIVNDFQKGDIAEGYSVSREKKESFPLTVTSAQKNPTAFYLCASSFGIGTSGGEQFFGPGTRLTVL.

CDR3 loop: CASSASGQGRVEKLFF. The CDR3 DNA follows: TGTGCCAGCAGCGCATCAGGGCAGGGAAGGGTTGAAAAACTGTTTTTT. The rearrangement uses TRBV7-2 and TRBJ1-4; TRBD1 is a possible D gene (5 bases). In germline, CDR1 is SGHTA, CDR2 FQGNSA. The CDR3 length is 16 residues. Trimming took off 5 bases at V and 7 bases at J, with 20 bases between the two ends. The variable domain in full, with the rest retrieved from reference TRBV7-2 and TRBJ1-4, is GAGVSQSPSNKVTEKGKDVELRCDPISGHTALYWYRQSLGQGLEFLIYFQGNSAPDKSGLPSDRFSAERTGGSVSTLTIQRTQQEDSAVYLCASSASGQGRVEKLFFGSGTQLSVL.

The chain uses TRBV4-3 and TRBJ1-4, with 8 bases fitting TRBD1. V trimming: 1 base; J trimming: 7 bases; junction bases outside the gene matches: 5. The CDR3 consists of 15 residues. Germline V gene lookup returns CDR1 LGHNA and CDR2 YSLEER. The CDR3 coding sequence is TGCGCCAGCAGCCAAGTTTCAGGGGGCCGTGAAAAACTGTTTTTT. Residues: CASSQVSGGREKLFF.

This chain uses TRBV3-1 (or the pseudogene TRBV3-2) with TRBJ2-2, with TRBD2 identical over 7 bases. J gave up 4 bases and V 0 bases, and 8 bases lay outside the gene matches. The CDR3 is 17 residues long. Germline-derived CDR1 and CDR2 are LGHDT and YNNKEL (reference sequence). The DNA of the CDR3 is TGTGCCAGCAGCCAAGATCTAGGAGGGAGGGGCACCGGGGAGCTGTTTTTT. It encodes CASSQDLGGRGTGELFF.

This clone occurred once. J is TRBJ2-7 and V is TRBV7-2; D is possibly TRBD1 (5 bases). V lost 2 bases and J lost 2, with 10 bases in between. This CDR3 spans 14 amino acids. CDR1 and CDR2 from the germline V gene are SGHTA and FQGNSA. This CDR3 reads CASSLNRQTYEQYF. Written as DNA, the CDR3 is TGTGCCAGCAGCTTAAATCGACAGACCTACGAGCAGTACTTC.

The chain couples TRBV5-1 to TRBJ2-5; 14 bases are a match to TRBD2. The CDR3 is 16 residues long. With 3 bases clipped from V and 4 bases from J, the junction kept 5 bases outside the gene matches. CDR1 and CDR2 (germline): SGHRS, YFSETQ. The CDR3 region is CASSSTSGGARETQYF. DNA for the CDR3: TGCGCCAGCAGCTCGACTAGCGGGGGGGCGCGAGAGACCCAGTACTTC. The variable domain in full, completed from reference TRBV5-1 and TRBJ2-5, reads KAGVTQTPRYLIKTRGQQVTLSCSPISGHRSVSWYQQTPGQGLQFLFEYFSETQRNKGNFPGRFSGRQFSNSRSEMNVSTLELGDSALYLCASSSTSGGARETQYFGPGTRLLVL.

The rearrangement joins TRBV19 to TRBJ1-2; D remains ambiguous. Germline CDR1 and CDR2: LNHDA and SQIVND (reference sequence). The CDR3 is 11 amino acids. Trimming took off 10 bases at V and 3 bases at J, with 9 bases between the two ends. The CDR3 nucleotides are TGTGCCACCACCGGTTACTATGGCTACACCTTC. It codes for CATTGYYGYTF. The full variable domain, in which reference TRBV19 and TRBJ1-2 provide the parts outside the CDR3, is DGGITQSPKYLFRKEGQNVTLSCEQNLNHDAMYWYRQDPGQGLRLIYYSQIVNDFQKGDIAEGYSVSREKKESFPLTVTSAQKNPTAFYLCATTGYYGYTFGSGTRLTVV.

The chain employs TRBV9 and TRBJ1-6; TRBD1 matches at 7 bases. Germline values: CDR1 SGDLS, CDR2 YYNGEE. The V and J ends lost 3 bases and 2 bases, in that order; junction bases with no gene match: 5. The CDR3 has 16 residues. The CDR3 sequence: CASSAGDSTYNSPLHF. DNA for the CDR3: TGTGCCAGCAGCGCAGGGGACAGCACCTATAATTCACCCCTCCACTTT.

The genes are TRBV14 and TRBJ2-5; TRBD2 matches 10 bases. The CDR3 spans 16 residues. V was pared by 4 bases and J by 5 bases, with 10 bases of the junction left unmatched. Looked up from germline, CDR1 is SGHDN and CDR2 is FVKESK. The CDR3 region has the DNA TGTGCCAGCAGCCCCCTAGCGGGGGTATACGGGGAGACCCAGTACTTC. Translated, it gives CASSPLAGVYGETQYF. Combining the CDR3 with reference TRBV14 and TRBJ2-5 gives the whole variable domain EAGVTQFPSHSVIEKGQTVTLRCDPISGHDNLYWYRRVMGKEIKFLLHFVKESKQDESGMPNNRFLAERTGGTYSTLKVQPAELEDSGVYFCASSPLAGVYGETQYFGPGTRLLVL.

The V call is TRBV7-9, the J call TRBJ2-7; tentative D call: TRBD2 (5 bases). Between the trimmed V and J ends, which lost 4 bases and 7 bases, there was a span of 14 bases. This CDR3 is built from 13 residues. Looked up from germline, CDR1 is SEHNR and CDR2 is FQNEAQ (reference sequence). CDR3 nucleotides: TGTGCCAGCAGCTCCGGGAATGTGGGGGAGCAGTACTTC. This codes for CASSSGNVGEQYF.

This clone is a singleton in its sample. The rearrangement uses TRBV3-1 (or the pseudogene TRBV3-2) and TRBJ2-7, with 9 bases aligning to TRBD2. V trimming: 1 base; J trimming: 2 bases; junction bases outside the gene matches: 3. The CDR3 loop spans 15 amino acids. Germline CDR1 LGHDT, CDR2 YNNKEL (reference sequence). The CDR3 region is CASSQGGLAPYEQYF. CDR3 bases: TGTGCCAGCAGCCAAGGAGGACTAGCGCCCTACGAGCAGTACTTC.

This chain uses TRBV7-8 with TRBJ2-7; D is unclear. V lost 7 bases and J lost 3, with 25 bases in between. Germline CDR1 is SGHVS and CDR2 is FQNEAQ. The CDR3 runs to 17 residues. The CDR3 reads CASTPYRILQAGYEQYF. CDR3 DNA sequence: TGTGCCAGCACCCCTTATCGTATTCTCCAGGCAGGCTACGAGCAGTACTTC.

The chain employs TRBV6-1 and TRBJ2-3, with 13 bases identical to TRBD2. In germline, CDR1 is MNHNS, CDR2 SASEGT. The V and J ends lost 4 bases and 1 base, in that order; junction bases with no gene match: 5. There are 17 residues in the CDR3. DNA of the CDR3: TGTGCCAGCAGTGGTCGACTAGCGGGGGGCCGCACAGATACGCAGTATTTT. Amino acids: CASSGRLAGGRTDTQYF.

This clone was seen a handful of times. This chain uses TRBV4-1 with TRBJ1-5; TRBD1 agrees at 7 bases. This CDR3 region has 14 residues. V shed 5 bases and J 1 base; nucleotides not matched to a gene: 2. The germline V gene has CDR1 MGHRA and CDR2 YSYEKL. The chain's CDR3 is CASSSGGSNQPQHF. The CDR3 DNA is TGCGCCAGCAGCTCAGGGGGGAGCAATCAGCCCCAGCATTTT.